These 19 T cell receptor beta chains share one sample of origin, sequenced in a study of T cells in Graves' hyperthyroidism and ophthalmopathy. The investigators amplified TCR beta CDR3 regions from RNA transcripts. The TCR CDR3 first-round RT-PCR relied on the HTBI primer set. TCRdb re-called the multiplex PCR reads through MiXCR, storing one row per CDR3 protein. The table lists approximately 410,000 distinct CDR3 sequences, about 15% of them singletons. The sequenced sample consisted of blood. These TCRs come from a man between 18 and 35 years old with Graves' ophthalmopathy.

This clonotype was seen more than once but under ten times. This sequence joins TRBV4-2 and TRBJ2-5; 7 nucleotides line up with TRBD2. The germline gives CDR1 LGHNA, CDR2 YNFKEQ. This CDR3 comprises 15 residues. J was trimmed by 3 bases and V by 0 bases; bases with no gene match: 4. CDR3 loop: CASSQEYGRKETQYF. The CDR3 DNA sequence: TGTGCCAGCAGCCAAGAATACGGGAGGAAAGAGACCCAGTACTTC.

This clonotype has at least ten counts. The rearrangement links TRBV7-2 to TRBJ2-7, with 8 bases aligning to TRBD2. V trimming: 3 bases; J trimming: 3 bases; junction bases outside the gene matches: 7. This CDR3 has 15 amino acids. Germline V lookup: CDR1 SGHTA, CDR2 FQGNSA. CDR3 sequence (DNA): TGTGCCAGCAGCTTTACTGGCGGGAGGTTCTACGAGCAGTACTTC. Its translation: CASSFTGGRFYEQYF.

In this sample, this clonotype turned up a few times. The V gene is TRBV7-6, the J gene TRBJ2-7; the D gene could be TRBD1 or TRBD2 (5 bases each). CDR3 length: 15 residues. CDR1 is SGHVS, CDR2 FNYEAQ, per germline. The V end lost 1 base, the J end lost 2 bases, and 12 bases lay between the germline ends. In DNA, the CDR3 is TGTGCCAGCAGCTTAGGGAGCTTGGGGGCCTACGAGCAGTACTTC. Its protein is CASSLGSLGAYEQYF.

In this sample, this clonotype turned up many times. The rearrangement uses TRBV11-3 and TRBJ2-1; D uncertain. The V end was cut by 3 bases, the J end by 12 bases, with 9 bases between. The V gene's germline CDR1 is SGHNT and CDR2 YENEEA. The CDR3 is made up of 11 amino acids. CDR3 loop: CASSLDPPQFF. CDR3 in DNA: TGTGCCAGCAGCTTGGACCCCCCGCAGTTCTTC. Together with reference TRBV11-3 and TRBJ2-1, the CDR3 gives the full variable domain: EAGVVQSPRYKIIEKKQPVAFWCNPISGHNTLYWYLQNLGQGPELLIRYENEEAVDDSQLPKDRFSAERLKGVDSTLKIQPAELGDSAVYLCASSLDPPQFFGPGTRLTVL.

At least ten counts were recorded for this clonotype. The chain links TRBV12-3 or TRBV12-4 to TRBJ2-3; 8 bases agree with TRBD2. The ends lost 7 bases at V and 6 bases at J; junction bases unmatched: 9. This CDR3 has 14 residues. CDR3 DNA: TGTGCCAGCACCCTTAGGACTAGCAAGGATACGCAGTATTTT. It encodes CASTLRTSKDTQYF.

This clonotype was recorded many times. The V and J genes are TRBV3-1 and TRBJ1-4, with D hard to call. V was pared by 1 base and J by 5 bases, with 2 bases between. The CDR3 sequence is 12 residues long. Germline V gene sequence: CDR1 LGHDT, CDR2 YNNKEL (reference sequence). The CDR3 reads CASSQANEKLFF. The CDR3 region has the DNA TGTGCCAGCAGCCAAGCGAATGAAAAACTGTTTTTT.

This clonotype was seen more than once but under ten times. This chain connects TRBV7-9 to TRBJ2-3; TRBD1 matches 10 bases. This CDR3 has 14 amino acids. Germline assignment: CDR1 SEHNR and CDR2 FQNEAQ (reference sequence). J lost 5 bases, V lost 6 bases, and 5 bases had no gene match. The CDR3 DNA reads TGTGCCAGCAGACTCGGACAGGGGGGAGATACGCAGTATTTT. This gives the protein CASRLGQGGDTQYF.

This clonotype was picked up many times. The chain recombines TRBV6-1 with TRBJ1-4; the D gene is possibly TRBD1 (5 bases). The CDR3 loop spans 16 amino acids. Germline loops: CDR1 MNHNS, CDR2 SASEGT. V was cut by 5 bases and J by 10 bases, with 23 bases left in between. Here the CDR3 reads CASSPLSGTPSGKLFF. In DNA, the CDR3 is TGTGCCAGCAGTCCCTTATCCGGGACTCCCTCCGGAAAACTGTTTTTT.

This clonotype was counted between two and nine times. The chain has TRBV14 and TRBJ2-1; no reliable D call. Germline V gene sequence: CDR1 SGHDN, CDR2 FVKESK. V was pared by 2 bases and J by 6 bases, with 17 bases between. The CDR3 has 16 amino acids. CDR3: CASSQWAGSSGNEQFF. CDR3 nucleotide sequence: TGTGCCAGCAGCCAATGGGCAGGCAGTTCTGGCAATGAGCAGTTCTTC.

Ten or more counts support this clonotype. V is TRBV6-1 and J is TRBJ1-1, with 8 bases identical to TRBD1. Germline CDR1 is MNHNS and CDR2 is SASEGT. Trimming cost V 0 bases and J 6 bases; bases outside gene matches: 9. This CDR3 contains 16 residues. CDR3 loop: CASSEAPGDRGSEAFF. The DNA of the CDR3 is TGTGCCAGCAGTGAAGCCCCAGGAGACAGGGGTTCTGAAGCTTTCTTT.

The table lists this clonotype with many counts. The V and J genes are TRBV11-2 and TRBJ2-3; 9 positions agree with TRBD2. Germline V CDR1 and CDR2: SGHAT, FQNNGV. The ends lost 4 bases at V and 2 bases at J; junction bases unmatched: 7. This CDR3 region has 16 residues. This chain's CDR3 is CASSSLAGLPTDTQYF. CDR3 nucleotides: TGTGCCAGCAGCTCCCTAGCGGGGCTCCCCACAGATACGCAGTATTTT.

This clonotype showed up many times. This sequence joins TRBV15 and TRBJ1-1; D is ambiguous. V lost 4 bases and J 10 bases, leaving 19 bases between the germline ends. Germline values: CDR1 LNHNV, CDR2 YYDKDF (reference sequence). The CDR3 covers 14 residues. The CDR3 spells CATSTPLLGSAAFF. The CDR3 nucleotides read TGTGCCACCAGCACCCCCTTGTTGGGGAGCGCAGCTTTCTTT.

Many counts were recorded for this clonotype. This chain joins TRBV12-3 or TRBV12-4 and TRBJ1-4; D might be TRBD1 (5 bases). The ends were cut back, 1 base at V and 7 bases at J, with 13 bases in the middle. The CDR3 totals 15 residues. The CDR3 bases are TGTGCCAGCAGTTTAGGTGGGGGTTTGGGTGAAAAACTGTTTTTT. It is translated as CASSLGGGLGEKLFF.

This clonotype showed up just a few times. V usage is TRBV5-1 and J usage is TRBJ2-5, with unresolved D. The CDR3 extends over 14 amino acids. In germline, CDR1 is SGHRS, CDR2 YFSETQ. Trimming removed 4 bases at V and 1 base at J, with 11 bases between. The CDR3 sequence is CASSPGPTQETQYF. In DNA form, the CDR3 reads TGCGCCAGCAGCCCCGGGCCCACCCAAGAGACCCAGTACTTC.

The chain links TRBV19 to TRBJ1-2, with no clear D. CDR1 and CDR2 (germline): LNHDA, SQIVND (reference sequence). There are 10 residues in the CDR3. V lost 9 bases to trimming and J lost 8 bases, with 10 bases between them. CDR3 sequence reads: CASRFGGYTF. CDR3 coding DNA: TGTGCCAGCAGATTCGGCGGCTACACCTTC. Filled out from reference TRBV19 and TRBJ1-2, the complete variable domain reads DGGITQSPKYLFRKEGQNVTLSCEQNLNHDAMYWYRQDPGQGLRLIYYSQIVNDFQKGDIAEGYSVSREKKESFPLTVTSAQKNPTAFYLCASRFGGYTFGSGTRLTVV.

In this sample, this clonotype turned up many times. The chain employs TRBV12-3 or TRBV12-4 and TRBJ1-1; 10 bases are a match to TRBD1. This CDR3 has 14 residues. V shed 5 bases, J shed 4 bases, and the junction held 4 bases outside the gene matches. The CDR3 sequence: CASSNRDRGTEAFF. The DNA of the CDR3 is TGTGCCAGCAGTAACCGGGACAGGGGCACTGAAGCTTTCTTT.

The chain joins TRBV6-1 to TRBJ1-2; D is perhaps TRBD1 (5 bases). CDR3 length: 16 residues. With 6 bases removed from V and 2 bases from J, the gap between germline ends came to 19 bases. Per the germline V gene, CDR1 is MNHNS and CDR2 is SASEGT. This chain's CDR3 is CASRTLGLGLNYGYTF. CDR3 nucleotides: TGTGCCAGCAGAACTTTGGGGCTAGGGCTCAACTATGGCTACACCTTC.

This clonotype was found many times. The chain combines TRBV2 with TRBJ2-7; no reliable D call. V was cut by 8 bases and J by 5 bases, with 13 bases left in between. Germline CDR1 reads SNHLY; CDR2 reads FYNNEI. The CDR3 covers 12 residues. The CDR3 here is CASYRLDHEQYF. In DNA form, the CDR3 reads TGTGCCAGCTATCGGCTGGACCACGAGCAGTACTTC.

To note about this clonotype: Because the CDR3 is missing its conserved closing phenylalanine or tryptophan, this is likely a read error. The J gene is TRBJ2-2, the V gene TRBV11-2; D unclear. The germline V and J ends were trimmed by 5 bases and 0 bases, with 13 bases remaining between them. This CDR3 has 16 amino acids. Germline loops: CDR1 SGHAT, CDR2 FQNNGV. In DNA form, the CDR3 reads TGTGCCAGCAGCGTCCTCTCCGTGACGAACACCGGGGAGCTGTTTCTT. Its translation is CASSVLSVTNTGELFL.